One sample yielded the 11 T cell receptor beta chains listed below, sequenced in a study of CD8+CD57+ T cells in acquired aplastic anemia. Their antigens are not known. All sequencing subjects had displayed CD8+CD57+ cell expansion on flow cytometry. Study results and caveats: The diversity of CD8+CD57+ cells in patients was lower than that of total CD4+ and CD8+ pools.

For CDR3 and TCR beta VDJ profiling, genomic DNA was the template used. TCRdb reprocessed the reads via MiXCR and lists one record per CDR3 protein. The top ten hold 80% to 90% of the sample, which has some 16,000 distinct CDR3 sequences, approximately 40% seen once. Input material: CD8+CD57+ T cells sorted from PBMCs. As for subset: bead-enriched CD8+CD57+ effector memory T cells from SAA patients. These receptors were taken from a human donor with aplastic anemia.

J is TRBJ2-1 and V is TRBV15; D is uncertain. Germline V gives CDR1 LNHNV, CDR2 YYDKDF (reference sequence). There are 16 residues in the CDR3. Trimming cost V 3 bases and J 5 bases, with 17 bases left between them. The DNA for the CDR3 is TGTGCCACCAGCAGCTCCGCAGGCGCCTTCCACAATGAGCAGTTCTTC. Amino acid sequence: CATSSSAGAFHNEQFF. Based on the CDR3 plus reference TRBV15 and TRBJ2-1, the full variable domain is DAMVIQNPRYQVTQFGKPVTLSCSQTLNHNVMYWYQQKSSQAPKLLFHYYDKDFNNEADTPDNFQSRRPNTSFCFLDIRSPGLGDTAMYLCATSSSAGAFHNEQFFGPGTRLTVL.

The chain recombines TRBV5-1 with TRBJ1-4, with 11 bases lining up with TRBD1. CDR1 is SGHRS and CDR2 is YFSETQ in the germline V gene. The CDR3 contains 14 residues. After removal of 0 bases from V and 10 bases from J, the junction contained 2 bases not matched to a gene. CDR3 DNA sequence: TGCGCCAGCAGCTTGGATGGACAGGGGGCAAAACTGTTTTTT. It is translated as CASSLDGQGAKLFF.

The chain is built from TRBV20-1 and TRBJ2-1, with D perhaps TRBD2 (6 bases). The CDR3 length is 11 residues. Germline loops: CDR1 DFQATT, CDR2 SNEGSKA (reference sequence). Trimming pared 6 bases from V and 11 bases from J, leaving 14 bases between. This CDR3 reads CSAGTFGKQFF. The CDR3 DNA follows: TGCAGTGCAGGGACTTTTGGAAAGCAGTTCTTC.

This chain links TRBV11-1 with TRBJ2-3; 9 positions agree with TRBD2. V gave up 5 bases and J gave up 1 base; unmatched junction bases: 4. Germline lookup yields CDR1 SGHAT and CDR2 FQDESV (reference sequence). CDR3 length equals 15 residues. In nucleotides, the CDR3 is TGTGCCAGCAGCCGTAGCGGGAGTCGCACAGATACGCAGTATTTT. It is translated as CASSRSGSRTDTQYF.

The CDR3 coding sequence is TGTGCCACCAGCAGCTCCAGGTCGGGACAGGGAGGCGAAAAACTGTTTTTT. Translated: CATSSSRSGQGGEKLFF. The chain recombines TRBV15 with TRBJ1-4; 9 bases map to TRBD1. This CDR3 has 17 amino acids. Unmatched junction bases numbered 13, after V lost 3 bases and J lost 8 bases. CDR1 and CDR2 (germline): LNHNV, YYDKDF (reference sequence).

V and J are TRBV29-1 and TRBJ2-7; 9 nucleotides align to TRBD1. There are 14 residues in the CDR3. V lost 6 bases and J lost 4; bases outside the gene matches: 10. Germline V gene sequence: CDR1 SQVTM, CDR2 ANQGSEA. CDR3 sequence: CSVDPGQGVYEQYF. In DNA form, the CDR3 reads TGCAGCGTCGACCCGGGACAGGGCGTTTACGAGCAGTACTTC.

The rearrangement uses TRBV20-1 and TRBJ2-1; 8 bases are a match to TRBD2. Germline lookup yields CDR1 DFQATT and CDR2 SNEGSKA (reference sequence). V dropped 3 bases and J dropped 2; count of bases not matched to a gene: 6. The length of the CDR3 is 15 residues. In DNA, the CDR3 is TGCAGTGCTAGGAGCGGGGGAGCTACCTACAATGAGCAGTTCTTC. It encodes CSARSGGATYNEQFF.

The V call is TRBV6-1, the J call TRBJ2-7; possible D gene TRBD1, 6 bases. Germline CDR1 is MNHNS and CDR2 is SASEGT. The CDR3 length is 16 residues. V shed 3 bases and J shed 0 bases, with 15 bases lying between them. In DNA form, the CDR3 reads TGTGCCAGCAGTGATTTAGGGGGTAGTTCCTCCTACGAGCAGTACTTC. Translation: CASSDLGGSSSYEQYF.

The chain combines TRBV7-2 with TRBJ1-6; D not certain. Germline V lookup: CDR1 SGHTA, CDR2 FQGNSA. The CDR3 loop spans 12 amino acids. V lost 2 bases and J 8 bases, leaving 4 bases between the germline ends. Written as DNA, the CDR3 is TGTGCCAGCAGCTTAAGGTATTCACCCCTCCACTTT. This encodes CASSLRYSPLHF.

This clonotype was detected many times. This CDR3 reads CASSVAAGGHYEQYF. CDR3 nucleotide sequence: TGTGCCAGCAGCGTAGCCGCGGGGGGGCACTACGAGCAGTACTTC. The chain has TRBV9 and TRBJ2-7, with 9 nucleotides matching TRBD2. The CDR3 runs to 15 residues. Germline assignment: CDR1 SGDLS and CDR2 YYNGEE. V lost 0 bases, J lost 3 bases, and 4 bases stayed unmatched.

This clonotype was recorded many times. CDR3 in amino acids: CASSLSDRGQAYEQYF. The CDR3 coding sequence is TGTGCCAGCAGCTTATCGGACAGGGGCCAGGCCTACGAGCAGTACTTC. The chain recombines TRBV7-9 with TRBJ2-7, with 9 positions matching TRBD1. The CDR3 sequence is 16 residues long. V dropped 2 bases and J dropped 2; count of bases not matched to a gene: 7. Per germline, CDR1 SEHNR and CDR2 FQNEAQ (reference sequence).